This T cell receptor beta chain was recovered during a study of memory CD4+ T cells and cytomegalovirus serostatus. The sort gate was single viable CD3+CD4+CD8-CD45RO+ cells for memory CD4+ T cells. The CDR3 contains 11 residues. Germline-derived CDR1 and CDR2 are GTSNPN and SVGIG (reference sequence). V lost 2 bases to trimming and J lost 7 bases; unmatched junction nucleotides: 2. Measured with immunoSEQ multiplex PCR; TCRdb has only the in-frame clones, and not every one. The sample yields under 75,000 clones, around 80% seen once. The chain recombines TRBV30 with TRBJ2-7, with TRBD1 matching over 7 bases. The clonotype originates from an adult in good health and CMV-seronegative. Some clones in this sample may be carry-over from other donors' samples. Sequenced: memory CD4+ T cells from blood. The CDR3 sequence: CAWSRQGEQYF. For the CDR3, the DNA is TGTGCCTGGAGTAGACAGGGAGAGCAGTACTTC.